This entry lists 14 T cell receptor beta chains sequenced from one sample in a study of T cell repertoires in cytomegalovirus infection. TCRdb independently ran MiXCR on the reads; one entry per CDR3 protein. Of roughly 310,000 distinct CDR3 sequences listed, 15% to 20% were seen once; the top ten hold more than 10%. The specimen sequenced was PBMCs. The receptors were gathered from a human donor in good health (CMV status not recorded). Some clones in this sample may be carry-over from other donors' samples.

This clonotype occurred many times. The rearrangement uses TRBV7-2 and TRBJ1-1, with a possible D match to TRBD1 (5 bases). The V gene's germline CDR1 is SGHTA and CDR2 FQGNSA. V dropped 5 bases and J dropped 3 bases, with 19 bases sitting between them. The CDR3 is 16 residues long. The CDR3 here is CASSLGGNRKDTEAFF. The CDR3 DNA reads TGTGCCAGCAGCCTAGGTGGAAACAGGAAGGACACTGAAGCTTTCTTT.

This clonotype was observed a few times. This CDR3 reads CASSEYRIPGELFF. CDR3 coding DNA: TGTGCCAGCAGTGAATACAGGATTCCCGGGGAGCTGTTTTTT. V usage is TRBV6-1 and J usage is TRBJ2-2; a weak D match, TRBD1 (5 bases). The germline CDR1 and CDR2 sequences are MNHNS and SASEGT. The CDR3 is made up of 14 amino acids. V was clipped by 2 bases and J by 6 bases, with 10 bases between them.

This clonotype appeared a few times. This chain uses TRBV11-2 with TRBJ2-7; the D gene is possibly TRBD2 (6 bases). The CDR3 sequence is 15 residues long. Germline V gene sequence: CDR1 SGHAT, CDR2 FQNNGV. Between the trimmed V and J ends, which lost 5 bases and 2 bases, there was a span of 16 bases. CDR3 sequence reads: CASSPHGGSPYEQYF. As DNA, the CDR3 is TGTGCCAGCAGCCCCCATGGAGGGAGTCCCTACGAGCAGTACTTC.

The chain employs TRBV5-1 and TRBJ2-3; 7 bases are shared with TRBD2. The germline CDR1 and CDR2 sequences are SGHRS and YFSETQ. The CDR3 covers 16 residues. The V and J ends lost 0 bases and 0 bases, in that order; junction bases with no gene match: 4. The CDR3: CASSLGVSGSTDTQYF. The DNA of the CDR3 is TGCGCCAGCAGCTTGGGGGTTAGCGGGAGCACAGATACGCAGTATTTT.

V usage is TRBV5-5 and J usage is TRBJ2-1, with 9 bases matching TRBD1. The CDR3 consists of 15 residues. From germline, CDR1 is SGHKS and CDR2 YYEKEE (reference sequence). With V trimmed by 4 bases and J by 14 bases, 16 bases remained unmatched. CDR3: CASSVQIIQGAEEFF. The CDR3 DNA sequence: TGTGCCAGCAGCGTTCAAATAATACAGGGGGCGGAGGAGTTCTTC.

The chain employs TRBV7-2 and TRBJ2-2; 7 bases line up with TRBD1. The length of the CDR3 is 15 residues. CDR1 and CDR2 from the germline V gene are SGHTA and FQGNSA. V shed 8 bases, J shed 0 bases, and the junction held 6 bases outside the gene matches. CDR3 sequence (DNA): TGTGCCAGCCGGACCGGGACAGCGAACACCGGGGAGCTGTTTTTT. Translation gives CASRTGTANTGELFF.

The chain combines TRBV2 with TRBJ1-2; 7 bases map to TRBD1. Trimming cost V 2 bases and J 6 bases; bases outside gene matches: 3. There are 13 residues in the CDR3. Germline V lookup: CDR1 SNHLY, CDR2 FYNNEI. CDR3 bases: TGTGCCAGCAGTGAAAGACAGGGAAATGGCTACACCTTC. Amino acid sequence: CASSERQGNGYTF.

There are many counts of this clonotype. The chain is built from TRBV12-3 or TRBV12-4 and TRBJ2-1; 8 nucleotides line up with TRBD2. The ends lost 2 bases at V and 8 bases at J; junction bases unmatched: 8. This CDR3 is 15 amino acids long. The CDR3 spells CASSLRLGGADEQFF. Here the CDR3 DNA reads TGTGCCAGCAGTTTACGTCTCGGGGGGGCGGATGAGCAGTTCTTC.

This clonotype was observed many times. The V gene is TRBV6-1, the J gene TRBJ2-7, with 12 bases lining up with TRBD1. The length of the CDR3 is 14 residues. Germline V gene sequence: CDR1 MNHNS, CDR2 SASEGT. V lost 5 bases and J lost 6; bases outside the gene matches: 5. The CDR3 loop reads CASSLGTGGSEQYF. The CDR3 DNA reads TGTGCCAGCAGTCTAGGGACAGGGGGCTCCGAGCAGTACTTC.

This sequence joins TRBV7-2 and TRBJ2-5, with D possibly TRBD2 on 5 matching bases. V dropped 6 bases and J dropped 3 bases, with 5 bases sitting between them. This CDR3 spans 11 amino acids. CDR1 and CDR2 from the germline V gene are SGHTA and FQGNSA. CDR3 sequence: CASRGEETQYF. The DNA of the CDR3 is TGTGCCAGCAGGGGAGAAGAGACCCAGTACTTC.

The chain recombines TRBV19 with TRBJ2-7; D gene ambiguous. Germline CDR1 and CDR2: LNHDA and SQIVND (reference sequence). Trimming pared 3 bases from V and 3 bases from J, leaving 9 bases between. The CDR3 is 13 residues long. This CDR3 is CASSINTFYEQYF. CDR3 nucleotide sequence: TGTGCCAGTAGTATCAATACCTTCTACGAGCAGTACTTC.

V and J are TRBV12-3 or TRBV12-4 and TRBJ2-5; possibly TRBD1 for D (5 bases). CDR3 length equals 14 residues. The V end was cut by 7 bases, the J end by 2 bases, with 14 bases between. Here the CDR3 DNA reads TGTGCCAGCAACCCCCAGGGCCGACAAGAGACCCAGTACTTC. Protein: CASNPQGRQETQYF.

This clonotype appeared many times. The chain employs TRBV7-8 and TRBJ2-5, with unresolved D. Trimming cost V 1 base and J 6 bases, with 0 bases left between them. Germline V CDR1 and CDR2: SGHVS, FQNEAQ. The CDR3 covers 10 residues. CDR3 residues: CASSLETQYF. The CDR3 DNA is TGTGCCAGCAGCTTAGAGACCCAGTACTTC.

In its sample, this clonotype was seen many times. The V gene is TRBV6-1, the J gene TRBJ1-1; the D is unclear. Germline V gene data show CDR1 as MNHNS and CDR2 as SASEGT. V dropped 1 base and J dropped 2 bases, with 11 bases sitting between them. The CDR3 is 15 residues long. CDR3 sequence reads: CASSEGPGINTEAFF. The CDR3 coding sequence is TGTGCCAGCAGTGAAGGACCGGGAATCAACACTGAAGCTTTCTTT.